This T cell receptor beta chain appears in the sequencing data of a study of CXCR3-negative and CXCR3-positive naive CD8 T cells. General observations from the study: TRBV-TRBJ usage matched between naive CXCR3-negative and CXCR3-positive cells but not between memory cells. Compared with CXCR3-negative naive cells, CXCR3-positive naive cells showed more hydrophobic TRB CDR3s.

The libraries of TRB cDNA were constructed through 5' RACE using UMI labels. TCRdb reprocessed the 5' RACE reads and reports one entry per CDR3 protein, with no DNA. The table lists under 150,000 distinct CDR3 sequences. Comments on this clonotype: Its antigen is unidentified.

The CDR3 is 14 residues long. Germline CDR1 and CDR2: SQVTM and ANQGSEA. Triplicate sorting captured around 300,000 cells each from every CD8+ T cell subset. This clonotype originated in a human donor in good health. Some clones in this sample may be carry-over from other donors' samples. The chain joins TRBV29-1 to TRBJ2-1; TCRdb's assignment of TRBD1 cannot be checked, as there is no DNA. The sequenced material came from naive CXCR3+ CD8+ T cells from blood. The subset: CD45RO-CCR7+CD27+CD95- naive CD8+ T cells expressing CXCR3 (TNR3+). The CDR3 sequence is CSAAGGSSYNEQFF.